The 7 T cell receptor beta chains given below trace back to one sample, sequenced in a study of T cells in localized non-small cell lung cancer. Some clones are missing from TCRdb's copy, which holds only in-frame ones; the method was immunoSEQ multiplex PCR. The table records around 20,000 clones, about 86% of them present only once. Source: peripheral blood, taken before any cancer treatment. The receptors were sampled from a woman aged 35-70 years with stage I lung adenocarcinoma.

J is TRBJ1-5 and V is TRBV19; D not resolved. Germline V gives CDR1 LNHDA, CDR2 SQIVND (reference sequence). V dropped 1 base and J dropped 0 bases, with 7 bases sitting between them. The CDR3 totals 15 residues. The CDR3 coding sequence is TGTGCCAGTAGTATAGGCGGAGTTAGCAATCAGCCCCAGCATTTT. It translates to CASSIGGVSNQPQHF.

This clone was detected a few times. This chain links TRBV30 with TRBJ1-1; 8 bases are shared with TRBD1. With 2 bases clipped from V and 3 bases from J, the junction kept 5 bases outside the gene matches. This CDR3 region has 14 residues. Germline CDR1 GTSNPN, CDR2 SVGIG (reference sequence). CDR3 amino acids: CAWSTFRGHTEAFF. The DNA for the CDR3 is TGTGCCTGGAGTACATTCAGGGGGCACACTGAAGCTTTCTTT. The full variable domain, in which reference TRBV30 and TRBJ1-1 provide the parts outside the CDR3, is SQTIHQWPATLVQPVGSPLSLECTVEGTSNPNLYWYRQAAGRGLQLLFYSVGIGQISSEVPQNLSASRPQDRQFILSSKKLLLSDSGFYLCAWSTFRGHTEAFFGQGTRLTVV.

The chain employs TRBV7-2 and TRBJ1-2, with TRBD1 identical over 7 bases. The CDR3 length is 14 residues. The J segment lost 3 bases and the V segment lost 5 bases, leaving 6 bases of the junction unmatched. Germline CDR1 and CDR2: SGHTA and FQGNSA. In DNA, the CDR3 is TGTGCCAGCAGCGCGTTCAGGGGGGACTATGGCTACACCTTC. It codes for CASSAFRGDYGYTF.

The chain recombines TRBV10-3 with TRBJ2-6; D assignment may be TRBD1 or TRBD2 (5 bases each). CDR1 is ENHRY, CDR2 SYGVKD, per germline. V lost 2 bases, J lost 2 bases, and 7 bases lay in between. The CDR3 has 15 amino acids. The DNA of the CDR3 is TGTGCCATCAGTGAGAGAGGGGCTGGGGCCAACGTCCTGACTTTC. It is translated as CAISERGAGANVLTF.

CDR3 DNA: TGTGCCAGCAGCTTAGTCCAAGGAGCGGGGGCCCAGGCCGATACGCAGTATTTT. Protein product: CASSLVQGAGAQADTQYF. V and J are TRBV11-2 and TRBJ2-3; 8 bases map to TRBD2. CDR1 and CDR2 (germline): SGHAT, FQNNGV. CDR3 length equals 18 residues. Trimming cost V 1 base and J 6 bases; bases outside gene matches: 15.

J is TRBJ2-3 and V is TRBV7-2, with TRBD2 matching 16 bases. Germline trimming cut 2 bases from V and 4 bases from J; bases unmatched to any gene: 3. The CDR3 length is 17 residues. Germline-derived CDR1 and CDR2 are SGHTA and FQGNSA. CDR3 DNA sequence: TGTGCCAGCAGCTTACCCGGGACTAGCGGGGGGGCAGATACGCAGTATTTT. Encoded protein: CASSLPGTSGGADTQYF.

The rearrangement links TRBV6-4 to TRBJ2-3, with D hard to call. CDR1 and CDR2 from the germline V gene are MRHNA and SNTAGT. The CDR3 length is 15 residues. V gave up 3 bases and J gave up 6 bases, with 16 bases separating them. CDR3 protein: CASSESEAHGDTQYF. The CDR3 DNA sequence: TGTGCCAGCAGTGAGTCAGAGGCACACGGGGATACGCAGTATTTT.